The 27 T cell receptor beta chains below come from one sample, sequenced in a study of T cells in Graves' hyperthyroidism and ophthalmopathy. TCR beta CDR3 sequences were amplified from RNA transcripts. First-round RT-PCR with HTBI primers amplified the TCR CDR3 region. TCRdb ran MiXCR on the multiplex PCR reads and lists one entry per CDR3 protein. The sample records about 640,000 distinct CDR3 sequences, 20% to 25% being singletons. Sequencing input: blood. Receptors were obtained from a young man with Graves' ophthalmopathy.

This clonotype occurred many times. The rearrangement uses TRBV28 and TRBJ2-1, with 7 bases that match TRBD1. Trimming at V came to 2 bases and at J to 0 bases, leaving 4 bases not matched to a gene. The CDR3 has 16 residues. The germline CDR1 and CDR2 sequences are MDHEN and SYDVKM. Here the CDR3 reads CASSLPGQLSYNEQFF. The CDR3 coding sequence is TGTGCCAGCAGTTTACCGGGACAGCTCTCCTACAATGAGCAGTTCTTC. Together with reference TRBV28 and TRBJ2-1, the CDR3 gives the full variable domain: DVKVTQSSRYLVKRTGEKVFLECVQDMDHENMFWYRQDPGLGLRLIYFSYDVKMKEKGDIPEGYSVSREKKERFSLILESASTNQTSMYLCASSLPGQLSYNEQFFGPGTRLTVL.

V usage is TRBV19 and J usage is TRBJ1-2; 10 bases align to TRBD1. With V trimmed by 5 bases and J by 4 bases, 7 bases remained unmatched. The germline V gene encodes CDR1 LNHDA and CDR2 SQIVND (reference sequence). The CDR3 is 15 amino acids. The chain's CDR3 is CASSLRTGGGYGYTF. The DNA for the CDR3 is TGTGCCAGTAGTCTTCGGACAGGGGGAGGCTATGGCTACACCTTC.

The rearrangement joins TRBV28 to TRBJ2-2; no reliable D call. This CDR3 is built from 12 residues. V dropped 9 bases and J dropped 5 bases, with 10 bases sitting between them. The germline gives CDR1 MDHEN, CDR2 SYDVKM. CDR3 DNA: TGTGCCAGTACATTGGCTACCGGGGAGCTGTTTTTT. Its translation is CASTLATGELFF.

This clonotype appeared many times. The genes are TRBV28 and TRBJ2-7; weak D call: TRBD1 (5 bases). CDR1 and CDR2 (germline): MDHEN, SYDVKM. The ends were cut back, 3 bases at V and 0 bases at J, with 9 bases in the middle. CDR3 length equals 14 residues. The CDR3 spells CASSFLDTSYEQYF. CDR3 bases: TGTGCCAGCAGTTTCCTGGACACCTCCTACGAGCAGTACTTC.

This clonotype was picked up a small number of times. The chain combines TRBV20-1 with TRBJ2-1; D is uncertain. From germline, CDR1 is DFQATT and CDR2 SNEGSKA (reference sequence). This CDR3 region has 17 residues. V dropped 1 base and J dropped 5 bases, with 21 bases sitting between them. Here the CDR3 DNA reads TGCAGTGCTAGAGGTTTTACGGCCTCCCGGGCTGACAATGAGCAGTTCTTC. Encoded protein: CSARGFTASRADNEQFF.

The chain is built from TRBV24-1 and TRBJ2-1; unclear D gene. The CDR3 is 13 residues long. V lost 5 bases to trimming and J lost 6 bases, with 10 bases between them. The germline CDR1 and CDR2 sequences are KGHDR and SFDVKD. CDR3 coding DNA: TGTGCCACCAGTGCCCAGTGGGGCAATGAGCAGTTCTTC. Translation: CATSAQWGNEQFF.

This chain links TRBV2 with TRBJ1-2, with D hard to call. The CDR3 runs to 12 residues. Looked up from germline, CDR1 is SNHLY and CDR2 is FYNNEI. The V gene lost 3 bases and the J gene lost 2 bases, with 4 bases spanning the gap. The DNA for the CDR3 is TGTGCCAGCAGTGACCAAAACTATGGCTACACCTTC. Translated, it gives CASSDQNYGYTF.

In its sample, this clonotype was seen many times. This sequence joins TRBV2 and TRBJ2-1; 7 bases fit TRBD2. CDR1 and CDR2 (germline): SNHLY, FYNNEI. The CDR3 totals 15 residues. Trimming took 1 base from V and 2 from J; bases not matched to a gene: 2. DNA of the CDR3: TGTGCCAGCAGTGAAGGGACTAGGGCCTACAATGAGCAGTTCTTC. This gives the protein CASSEGTRAYNEQFF.

This clonotype was picked up many times. V is TRBV15 and J is TRBJ2-1; D may be TRBD2 (5 bases). Germline V gene data show CDR1 as LNHNV and CDR2 as YYDKDF (reference sequence). Trimming removed 5 bases from V and 3 bases from J, with 20 bases in between. The CDR3 contains 17 residues. In DNA, the CDR3 is TGTGCCACCAGCTCGCGGGTGTGGAGGTGGAGCTACAATGAGCAGTTCTTC. Protein product: CATSSRVWRWSYNEQFF.

The V and J genes are TRBV19 and TRBJ2-7, with 13 bases that match TRBD2. Losses at the gene ends were 5 bases for V and 2 bases for J; bases not matched to a gene: 3. The CDR3 contains 15 residues. CDR1 LNHDA and CDR2 SQIVND come from the germline V gene (reference sequence). Here the CDR3 reads CASSWTSGSPYEQYF. Written as DNA, the CDR3 is TGTGCCAGTAGTTGGACTAGCGGGAGTCCCTACGAGCAGTACTTC.

Worth noting for this clonotype: Given a much more abundant clone one base away, this may be a read error. The V call is TRBV28, the J call TRBJ1-4, with 8 bases aligning to TRBD1. The length of the CDR3 is 15 residues. Germline CDR1 reads MDHEN; CDR2 reads SYDVKM. CDR3 in DNA: TGTACCAGCAGATCAGGGGGCGTCTCTAATGAAAAACTGTTTTTT. It yields the protein CTSRSGGVSNEKLFF.

This clonotype was found a few times. The CDR3 DNA is TGTGCCAGCAGAAAACGGGACACTGAAGCTTTCTTT. Translating gives CASRKRDTEAFF. The chain uses TRBV6-2 or TRBV6-3 and TRBJ1-1, with D unresolved. The CDR3 extends over 12 amino acids. The V end lost 6 bases, the J end lost 3 bases, and 8 bases lay between the germline ends. From germline, CDR1 is MNHEY and CDR2 SVGEGT.

This clonotype was counted a few times. This sequence joins TRBV5-1 and TRBJ2-7; D is unresolved. Germline V gene data show CDR1 as SGHRS and CDR2 as YFSETQ. This CDR3 contains 14 residues. The V and J ends lost 5 bases and 2 bases respectively, with 14 bases between them. The CDR3 loop is CASSPADGPYEQYF. The CDR3 coding sequence is TGCGCCAGCAGTCCAGCAGACGGACCCTACGAGCAGTACTTC.

Here the CDR3 DNA reads TGTGCCACCAGTGACTGGGGACAGGGGAAGGACGGGGAGCTGTTTTTT. It codes for CATSDWGQGKDGELFF. The rearrangement uses TRBV24-1 and TRBJ2-2, with 10 bases aligning to TRBD1. The CDR3 extends over 16 amino acids. The J segment lost 7 bases and the V segment lost 4 bases, leaving 8 bases of the junction unmatched. The germline V gene encodes CDR1 KGHDR and CDR2 SFDVKD.

In regard to this clonotype: One junction end disagrees with the germline gene, perhaps due to a read error. The CDR3 DNA reads as TGTGCCAGCAGCTTTGCGGGCGGGAGAGTCGGAGATACCCAGTATTTT. This codes for CASSFAGGRVGDTQYF. The V gene is TRBV7-2, the J gene TRBJ2-3, with 7 nucleotides matching TRBD2. Per germline, CDR1 SGHTA and CDR2 FQGNSA. CDR3 size: 16 residues.

V gene TRBV12-3 or TRBV12-4 combines with J gene TRBJ2-7, with 14 nucleotides matching TRBD2. CDR3 length equals 15 residues. Trimming took 3 bases from V and 3 from J; bases not matched to a gene: 1. CDR3 DNA sequence: TGTGCCAGCAGTTTTGGACTAGCGGGAGGCTACGAGCAGTACTTC. It specifies CASSFGLAGGYEQYF.

This clonotype was seen a handful of times. V usage is TRBV27 and J usage is TRBJ1-2; tentative D call: TRBD1 (5 bases). Germline CDR1 and CDR2: MNHEY and SMNVEV (reference sequence). The CDR3 totals 13 residues. Trimming left V 1 base short and J 8 bases short, with 11 bases between. CDR3 protein: CASSLFPRDGYTF. DNA for the CDR3: TGTGCCAGCAGTTTATTCCCGAGGGACGGCTACACCTTC.

This clonotype was counted ten times or more. The chain has TRBV12-3 or TRBV12-4 and TRBJ2-3, with 8 bases lining up with TRBD2. This CDR3 has 14 amino acids. V trimming: 3 bases; J trimming: 4 bases; junction bases outside the gene matches: 3. The CDR3 reads CASSLGTSPDTQYF. DNA of the CDR3: TGTGCCAGCAGTTTGGGGACTAGTCCAGATACGCAGTATTTT.

This clonotype was found a few times. The chain joins TRBV20-1 to TRBJ2-3; weak D call: TRBD2 (6 bases). This CDR3 region has 14 residues. The germline V and J ends were trimmed by 2 bases and 5 bases, with 14 bases remaining between them. Germline CDR1 DFQATT, CDR2 SNEGSKA (reference sequence). For the CDR3, the DNA is TGCAGTGCTAGATGGGCAAACGGGGGAGATACGCAGTATTTT. Translating it yields CSARWANGGDTQYF.

This clonotype showed up just a few times. The chain employs TRBV6-1 and TRBJ1-2; D call uncertain. CDR3 size: 11 residues. The germline gives CDR1 MNHNS, CDR2 SASEGT. Trimming took 4 bases from V and 7 from J, leaving 7 bases between them. CDR3 loop: CASSGSGGYTF. The CDR3 DNA is TGTGCCAGCAGTGGTTCGGGTGGCTACACCTTC.

The sample holds a few counts of this clonotype. CDR3 loop: CASSHPWGRGSADTQYF. The CDR3 DNA reads TGTGCCAGCAGCCACCCCTGGGGCCGGGGATCGGCAGATACGCAGTATTTT. The rearrangement joins TRBV3-1 to TRBJ2-3; the D call may be TRBD1 or TRBD2 (5 bases each). Germline-derived CDR1 and CDR2 are LGHDT and YNNKEL (reference sequence). V was shortened by 3 bases and J by 4 bases, with 20 bases between the two germline ends. The CDR3 runs 17 residues.

The chain joins TRBV6-1 to TRBJ1-2; a possible D gene is TRBD1 (6 bases). This CDR3 is 17 amino acids long. The V gene lost 6 bases and the J gene lost 2 bases, with 22 bases spanning the gap. Germline-derived CDR1 and CDR2 are MNHNS and SASEGT. This chain's CDR3 is CASRGSEGTSPNYGYTF. CDR3 coding DNA: TGTGCCAGCAGGGGATCTGAAGGGACATCTCCCAACTATGGCTACACCTTC.

This clonotype was seen many times. V and J are TRBV28 and TRBJ2-1, with a tentative D call TRBD1 (6 bases). Germline CDR1 MDHEN, CDR2 SYDVKM. V lost 6 bases and J 9 bases, leaving 15 bases between the germline ends. This CDR3 spans 13 amino acids. CDR3 amino acids: CASRGPTRGEQFF. In DNA, the CDR3 is TGTGCCAGCAGGGGCCCGACCAGGGGTGAGCAGTTCTTC.

The table lists this clonotype with many counts. J is TRBJ2-7 and V is TRBV11-2; D is perhaps TRBD2 (6 bases). V lost 0 bases and J 4 bases, leaving 10 bases between the germline ends. Germline values: CDR1 SGHAT, CDR2 FQNNGV. This CDR3 is built from 14 residues. The CDR3 here is CASSLDAGRYEQYF. In nucleotides, the CDR3 is TGTGCCAGCAGCTTAGACGCAGGGAGGTACGAGCAGTACTTC.

This clonotype was counted at least ten times. J is TRBJ1-2 and V is TRBV5-6; D call uncertain. Trimming pared 0 bases from V and 3 bases from J, leaving 9 bases between. Germline CDR1 SGHDT, CDR2 YYEEEE. The CDR3 sequence is 14 residues long. Written as DNA, the CDR3 is TGTGCCAGCAGCTTGGGATCGGGCGACTATGGCTACACCTTC. Its translation: CASSLGSGDYGYTF.

The sample holds a few counts of this clonotype. This chain connects TRBV7-9 to TRBJ2-7; D might be TRBD2 (6 bases). The CDR3 runs to 15 residues. V lost 5 bases, J lost 0 bases, and 14 bases lay in between. Germline V lookup: CDR1 SEHNR, CDR2 FQNEAQ (reference sequence). The CDR3 sequence: CASSPSVAASYEQYF. In nucleotides, the CDR3 is TGTGCCAGCAGCCCGTCGGTAGCGGCCTCCTACGAGCAGTACTTC.

As DNA, the CDR3 is TGTGCCAGCAGCTCTAGCGGGACAGAGGTACAAGAGACCCAGTACTTC. This sequence encodes CASSSSGTEVQETQYF. The V call is TRBV11-2, the J call TRBJ2-5; the match to TRBD2 covers 9 bases. The ends lost 4 bases at V and 2 bases at J; junction bases unmatched: 8. CDR1 and CDR2 (germline): SGHAT, FQNNGV. The CDR3 has 16 amino acids.